This T cell receptor (beta chain) was captured in a study of T cell changes during pregnancy in multiple sclerosis. This clone was found once. Germline CDR1 is SNHLY and CDR2 is FYNNEI. The CDR3 runs to 16 residues. Trimming took 7 bases from V and 2 from J, leaving 20 bases between them. The assay was immunoSEQ multiplex PCR, and TCRdb's table has in-frame clones only and misses some. The repertoire holds about 81,000 clones, with 94% as singletons. The sequence derives from a female donor with multiple sclerosis, enrolled in a pregnancy study. The chain uses TRBV2 and TRBJ2-5; maybe TRBD2 (7 bases). Sequenced material: peripheral blood, taken in the third trimester of pregnancy. CDR3 in amino acids: CASTGEGRGYQETQYF. The CDR3, as DNA: TGTGCCAGCACTGGGGAGGGCAGGGGTTATCAAGAGACCCAGTACTTC.